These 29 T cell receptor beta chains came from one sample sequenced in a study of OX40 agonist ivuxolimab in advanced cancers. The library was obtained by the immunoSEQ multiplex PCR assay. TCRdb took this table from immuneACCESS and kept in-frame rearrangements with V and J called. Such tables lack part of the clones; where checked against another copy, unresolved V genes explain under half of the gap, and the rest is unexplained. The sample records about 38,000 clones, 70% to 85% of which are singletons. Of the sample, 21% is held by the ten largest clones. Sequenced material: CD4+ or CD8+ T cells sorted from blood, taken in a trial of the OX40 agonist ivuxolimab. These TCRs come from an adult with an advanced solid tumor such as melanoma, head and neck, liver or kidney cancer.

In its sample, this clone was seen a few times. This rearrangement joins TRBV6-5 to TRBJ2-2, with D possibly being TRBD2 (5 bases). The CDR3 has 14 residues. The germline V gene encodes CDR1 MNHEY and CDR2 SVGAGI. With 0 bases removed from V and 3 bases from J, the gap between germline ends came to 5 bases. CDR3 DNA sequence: TGTGCCAGCAGTTACTCCGGGGACACCGGGGAGCTGTTTTTT. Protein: CASSYSGDTGELFF.

The CDR3 loop reads CASSLQALNSPLHF. The CDR3 region has the DNA TGTGCCAGCAGCTTACAGGCTCTTAATTCACCCCTCCACTTT. The chain has TRBV7-9 and TRBJ1-6; D is ambiguous. CDR3 length equals 14 residues. Per germline, CDR1 SEHNR and CDR2 FQNEAQ (reference sequence). V shed 2 bases and J shed 6 bases, with 8 bases lying between them.

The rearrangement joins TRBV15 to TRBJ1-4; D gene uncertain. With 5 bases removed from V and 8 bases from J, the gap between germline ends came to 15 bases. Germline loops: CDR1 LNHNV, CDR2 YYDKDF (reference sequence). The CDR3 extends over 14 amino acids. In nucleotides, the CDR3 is TGTGCCACCAGCCTCAGTAATTCCGGAGAAAAACTGTTTTTT. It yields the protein CATSLSNSGEKLFF. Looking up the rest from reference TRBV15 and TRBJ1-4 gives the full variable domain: DAMVIQNPRYQVTQFGKPVTLSCSQTLNHNVMYWYQQKSSQAPKLLFHYYDKDFNNEADTPDNFQSRRPNTSFCFLDIRSPGLGDTAMYLCATSLSNSGEKLFFGSGTQLSVL.

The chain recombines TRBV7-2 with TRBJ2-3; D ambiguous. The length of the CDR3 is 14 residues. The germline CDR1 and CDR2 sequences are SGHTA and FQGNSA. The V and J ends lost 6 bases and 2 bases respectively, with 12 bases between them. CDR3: CASSVQPHTDTQYF. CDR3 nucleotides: TGTGCCAGCAGTGTACAACCCCACACAGATACGCAGTATTTT.

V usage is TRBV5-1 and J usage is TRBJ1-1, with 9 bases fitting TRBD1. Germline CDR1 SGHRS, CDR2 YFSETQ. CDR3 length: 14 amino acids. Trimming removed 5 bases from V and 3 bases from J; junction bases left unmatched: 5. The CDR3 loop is CASRFRDRDTEAFF. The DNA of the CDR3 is TGCGCCAGCAGATTTAGGGACAGGGACACTGAAGCTTTCTTT.

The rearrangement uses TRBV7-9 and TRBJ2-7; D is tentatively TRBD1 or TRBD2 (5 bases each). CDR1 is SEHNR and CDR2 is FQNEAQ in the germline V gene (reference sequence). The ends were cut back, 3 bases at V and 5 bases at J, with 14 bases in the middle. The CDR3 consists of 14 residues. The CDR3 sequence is CASSFYTGADEQYF. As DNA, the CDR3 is TGTGCCAGCAGCTTTTACACCGGGGCGGACGAGCAGTACTTC.

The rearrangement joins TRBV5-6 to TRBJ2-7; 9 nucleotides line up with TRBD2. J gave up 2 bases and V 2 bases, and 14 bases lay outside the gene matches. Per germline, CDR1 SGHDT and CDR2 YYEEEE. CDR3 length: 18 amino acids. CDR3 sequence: CASSFRRLRLAATYEQYF. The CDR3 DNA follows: TGTGCCAGCAGCTTCCGCCGCCTGAGACTAGCGGCGACCTACGAGCAGTACTTC.

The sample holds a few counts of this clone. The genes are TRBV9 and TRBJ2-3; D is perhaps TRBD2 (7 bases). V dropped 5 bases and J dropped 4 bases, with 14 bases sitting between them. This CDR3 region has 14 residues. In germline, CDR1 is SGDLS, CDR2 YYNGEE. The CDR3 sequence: CASRGGGLADTQYF. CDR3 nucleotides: TGTGCCAGCAGGGGAGGGGGATTAGCAGATACGCAGTATTTT.

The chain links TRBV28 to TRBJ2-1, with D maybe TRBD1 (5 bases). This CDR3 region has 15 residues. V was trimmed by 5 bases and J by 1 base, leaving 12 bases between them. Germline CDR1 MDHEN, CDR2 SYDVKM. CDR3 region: CASSPTRASYNEQFF. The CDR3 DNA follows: TGTGCCAGCAGTCCTACCAGGGCTTCCTACAATGAGCAGTTCTTC.

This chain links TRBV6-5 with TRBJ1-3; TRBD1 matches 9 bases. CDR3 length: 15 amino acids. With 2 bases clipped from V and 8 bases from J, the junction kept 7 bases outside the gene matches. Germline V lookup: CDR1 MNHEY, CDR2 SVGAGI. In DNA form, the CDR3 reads TGTGCCAGCAGTTACGCGACAGGGGGTGTAGACACCATATATTTT. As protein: CASSYATGGVDTIYF.

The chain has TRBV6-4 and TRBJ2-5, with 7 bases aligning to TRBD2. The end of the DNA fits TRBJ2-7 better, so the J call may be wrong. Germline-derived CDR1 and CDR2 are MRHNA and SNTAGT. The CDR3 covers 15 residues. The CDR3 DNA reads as TGTGCCAGCAGTGCGGGGACGGGGGGCTCCTACGAGCAGTACTTC. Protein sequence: CASSAGTGGSYEQYF.

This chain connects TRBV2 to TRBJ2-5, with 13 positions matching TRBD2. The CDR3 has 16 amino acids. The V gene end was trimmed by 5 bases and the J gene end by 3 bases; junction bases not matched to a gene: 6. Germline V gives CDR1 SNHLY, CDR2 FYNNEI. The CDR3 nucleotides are TGTGCCAGCAGTCCGGGACTAGCGGGGCCGAAAGAGACCCAGTACTTC. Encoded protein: CASSPGLAGPKETQYF.

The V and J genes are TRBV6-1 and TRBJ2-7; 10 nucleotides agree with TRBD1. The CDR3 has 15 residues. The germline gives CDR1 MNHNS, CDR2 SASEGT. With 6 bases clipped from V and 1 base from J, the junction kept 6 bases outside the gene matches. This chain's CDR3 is CASSGPGQGSYEQYF. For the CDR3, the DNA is TGTGCCAGCAGCGGACCGGGACAGGGGTCCTACGAGCAGTACTTC.

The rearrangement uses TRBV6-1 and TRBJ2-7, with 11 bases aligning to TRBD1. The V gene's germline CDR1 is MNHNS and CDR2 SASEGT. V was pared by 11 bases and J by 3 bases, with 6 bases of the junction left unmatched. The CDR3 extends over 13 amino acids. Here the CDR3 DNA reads TGTGCCGGAATGGGGACAGGGGGCTACGAGCAGTACTTC. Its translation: CAGMGTGGYEQYF.

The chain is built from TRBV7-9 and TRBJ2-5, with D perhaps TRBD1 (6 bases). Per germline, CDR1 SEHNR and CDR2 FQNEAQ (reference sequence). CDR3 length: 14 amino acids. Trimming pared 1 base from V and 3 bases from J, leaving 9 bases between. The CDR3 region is CASSLVWTEETQYF. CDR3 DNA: TGTGCCAGCAGCTTAGTCTGGACAGAAGAGACCCAGTACTTC.

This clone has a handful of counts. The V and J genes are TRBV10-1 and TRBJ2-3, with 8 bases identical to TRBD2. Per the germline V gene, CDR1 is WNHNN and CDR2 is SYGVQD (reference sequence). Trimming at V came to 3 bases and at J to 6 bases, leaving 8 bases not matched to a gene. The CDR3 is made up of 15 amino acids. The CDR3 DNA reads TGCGCCAGCAGTGAACCGGGACTAGGGTACGATACGCAGTATTTT. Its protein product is CASSEPGLGYDTQYF.

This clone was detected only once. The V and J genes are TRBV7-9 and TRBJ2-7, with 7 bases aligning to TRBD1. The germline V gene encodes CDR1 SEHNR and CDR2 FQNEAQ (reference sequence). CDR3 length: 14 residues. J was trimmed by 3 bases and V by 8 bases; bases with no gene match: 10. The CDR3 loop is CASGPDRVYYEQYF. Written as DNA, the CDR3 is TGTGCCAGCGGCCCAGACAGGGTTTACTACGAGCAGTACTTC.

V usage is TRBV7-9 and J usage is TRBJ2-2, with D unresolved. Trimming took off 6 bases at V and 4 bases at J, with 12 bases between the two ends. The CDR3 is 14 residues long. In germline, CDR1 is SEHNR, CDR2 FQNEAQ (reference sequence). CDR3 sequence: CASSQPAITGELFF. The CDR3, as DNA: TGTGCCAGCAGTCAACCAGCCATCACCGGGGAGCTGTTTTTT.

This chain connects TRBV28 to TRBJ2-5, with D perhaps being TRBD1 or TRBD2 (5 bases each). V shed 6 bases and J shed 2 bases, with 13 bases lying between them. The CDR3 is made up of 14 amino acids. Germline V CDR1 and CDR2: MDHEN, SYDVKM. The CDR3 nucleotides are TGTGCCAGCAGCGCGCCGGGGCTGCAAGAGACCCAGTACTTC. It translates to CASSAPGLQETQYF. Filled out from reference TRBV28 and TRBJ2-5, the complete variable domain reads DVKVTQSSRYLVKRTGEKVFLECVQDMDHENMFWYRQDPGLGLRLIYFSYDVKMKEKGDIPEGYSVSREKKERFSLILESASTNQTSMYLCASSAPGLQETQYFGPGTRLLVL.

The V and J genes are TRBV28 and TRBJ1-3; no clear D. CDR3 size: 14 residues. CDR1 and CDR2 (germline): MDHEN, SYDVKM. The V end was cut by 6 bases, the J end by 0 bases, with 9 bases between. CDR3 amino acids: CASSKHHSGNTIYF. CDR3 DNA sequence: TGTGCCAGCAGCAAACATCACTCTGGAAACACCATATATTTT.

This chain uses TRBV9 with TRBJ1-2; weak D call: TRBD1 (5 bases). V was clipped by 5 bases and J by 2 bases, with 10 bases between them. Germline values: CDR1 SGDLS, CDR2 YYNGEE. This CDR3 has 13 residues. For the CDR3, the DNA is TGTGCCAGCAGTCCCGACAGAAACTATGGCTACACCTTC. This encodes CASSPDRNYGYTF.

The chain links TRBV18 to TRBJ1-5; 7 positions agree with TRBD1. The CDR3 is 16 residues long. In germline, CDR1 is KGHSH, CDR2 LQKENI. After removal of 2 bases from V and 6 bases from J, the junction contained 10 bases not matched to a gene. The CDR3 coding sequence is TGTGCCAGCTCACCAGGGGGAACAGGGGTTGGTCAGCCCCAGCATTTT. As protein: CASSPGGTGVGQPQHF.

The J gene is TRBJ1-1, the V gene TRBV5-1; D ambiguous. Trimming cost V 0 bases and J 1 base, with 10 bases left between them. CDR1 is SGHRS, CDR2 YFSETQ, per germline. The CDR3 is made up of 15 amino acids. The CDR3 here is CASSLALGANTEAFF. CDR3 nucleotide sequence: TGCGCCAGCAGCTTGGCCCTGGGAGCGAACACTGAAGCTTTCTTT. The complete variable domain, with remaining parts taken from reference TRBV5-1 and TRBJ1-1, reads KAGVTQTPRYLIKTRGQQVTLSCSPISGHRSVSWYQQTPGQGLQFLFEYFSETQRNKGNFPGRFSGRQFSNSRSEMNVSTLELGDSALYLCASSLALGANTEAFFGQGTRLTVV.

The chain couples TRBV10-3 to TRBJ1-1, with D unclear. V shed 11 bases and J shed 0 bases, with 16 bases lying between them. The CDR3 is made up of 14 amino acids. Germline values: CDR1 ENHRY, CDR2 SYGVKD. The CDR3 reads CAPTHWFVNTEAFF. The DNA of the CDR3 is TGTGCCCCCACCCATTGGTTCGTGAACACTGAAGCTTTCTTT.

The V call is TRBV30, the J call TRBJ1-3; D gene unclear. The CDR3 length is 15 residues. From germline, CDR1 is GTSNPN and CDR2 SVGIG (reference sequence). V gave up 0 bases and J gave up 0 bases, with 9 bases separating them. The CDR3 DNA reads TGTGCCTGGAGTGTAGGGAGCGTCTCTGGAAACACCATATATTTT. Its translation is CAWSVGSVSGNTIYF.

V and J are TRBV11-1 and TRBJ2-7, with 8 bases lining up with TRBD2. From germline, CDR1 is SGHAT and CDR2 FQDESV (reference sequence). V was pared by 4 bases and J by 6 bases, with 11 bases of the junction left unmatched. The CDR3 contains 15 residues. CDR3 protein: CASSSWAGGLLEQYF. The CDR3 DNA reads TGTGCCAGCAGCTCTTGGGCGGGAGGACTCCTCGAGCAGTACTTC.

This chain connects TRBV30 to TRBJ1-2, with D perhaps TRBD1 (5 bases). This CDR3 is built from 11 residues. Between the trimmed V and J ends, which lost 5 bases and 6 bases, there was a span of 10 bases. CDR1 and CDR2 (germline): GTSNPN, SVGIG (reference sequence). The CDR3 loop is CAWGPGDGYTF. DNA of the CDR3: TGTGCCTGGGGACCGGGGGATGGCTACACCTTC.

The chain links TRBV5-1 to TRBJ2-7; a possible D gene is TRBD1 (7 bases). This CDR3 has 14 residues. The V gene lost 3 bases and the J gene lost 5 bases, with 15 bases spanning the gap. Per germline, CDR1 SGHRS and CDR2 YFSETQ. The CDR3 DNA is TGCGCCAGCAGCTCGGGGGACAGACTCCACGAGCAGTACTTC. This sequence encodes CASSSGDRLHEQYF.

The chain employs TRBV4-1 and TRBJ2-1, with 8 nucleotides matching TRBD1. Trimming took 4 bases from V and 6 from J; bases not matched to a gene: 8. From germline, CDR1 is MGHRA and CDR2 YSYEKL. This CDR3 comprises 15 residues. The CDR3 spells CASSLGQGIANEQFF. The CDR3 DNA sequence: TGCGCCAGCAGCCTTGGACAGGGAATCGCCAATGAGCAGTTCTTC.